This is a list of T cell receptor beta chains from one sample in a study of cytomegalovirus exposure and HLA in healthy donors. The protocol was immunoSEQ multiplex PCR, while the TCRdb copy is restricted to in-frame clones and leaves out a portion. The table shows around 130,000 clones, with 75% to 90% occurring only once. Sequences were obtained from PBMCs. These receptors were obtained from a woman aged 25 to 39 in good health and CMV-seropositive. Both conserved end residues are part of each CDR3. The D gene is left open where the match is weak. Rows give clone size only sometimes, using once, few, many, or a class for an expanded clone.

D gene	V gene	J gene	clone size	CDR3 DNA	CDR3 protein
.	TRBV5-1	TRBJ2-6	.	TGCGCCAGCAGCTTGGTGGCGGGGTCTGGGGCCAACGTCCTGACTTTC	CASSLVAGSGANVLTF
TRBD2	TRBV18	TRBJ2-7	.	TGTGCCAGCTCACCAAATAGCGGGGGATCGGTCTCGGTGCAGTACTTC	CASSPNSGGSVSVQYF
TRBD1	TRBV7-9	TRBJ1-1	few	TGTGCCAGCAGACGACAGGGGGCAACTGAAGCTTTCTTT	CASRRQGATEAFF
.	TRBV30	TRBJ1-4	.	TGTGCCTGGAGCGCCGGGTACAGAACAGGTGAAAAACTGTTTTTT	CAWSAGYRTGEKLFF
.	TRBV2	TRBJ1-5	.	TGTGCCAGCAGTGAGACGGCAGGGGATCAGCCCCAGCATTTT	CASSETAGDQPQHF
TRBD2	TRBV5-4	TRBJ2-5	once	TGTGCCAGCAGCTTGACTAGCGGGAGAGGAGAGACCCAGTACTTC	CASSLTSGRGETQYF
.	TRBV7-9	TRBJ2-7	few	TGTGCCAGCAGCGAGGGCCCCCCGAGCTCCTACGAGCAGTACTTC	CASSEGPPSSYEQYF
.	TRBV5-8	TRBJ1-1	.	TGTGCCAGCAGCTTGGCCGAGGTGGGAGTGGGGGCTTTCTTT	CASSLAEVGVGAFF
.	TRBV5-1	TRBJ2-4	.	TGCGCCAGCAGCACCGGGACATTAAACATTCAGTACTTC	CASSTGTLNIQYF
TRBD2	TRBV29-1	TRBJ2-3	.	TGCAGCGTTGGGGAGGGTACGCAGTATTTT	CSVGEGTQYF
.	TRBV9	TRBJ2-4	.	TGTGCCAGCAGCGTAGCTTGGCAGGGTATGGACATTCAGTACTTC	CASSVAWQGMDIQYF
.	TRBV6-5	TRBJ1-1	.	TGTGCCAGCATTGGAGGGGTTCGGACTGAAGCTTTCTTT	CASIGGVRTEAFF
.	TRBV7-3	TRBJ2-2	.	TGTGCCAGCAGCTTAAGTGGTGGAGGGGACACCGGGGAGCTGTTTTTT	CASSLSGGGDTGELFF
.	TRBV7-2	TRBJ1-1	.	TGTGCCAGCAGCTTAATGGCCTTAAACACTGAAGCTTTCTTT	CASSLMALNTEAFF
.	TRBV6-5	TRBJ1-2	.	TGTGCCAGCAGTTACGTTCCGGGTGATGGCTACACCTTC	CASSYVPGDGYTF
TRBD1	TRBV28	TRBJ2-1	.	TGTGCCAGCTCTTTACCGGGACAGGGGGCGTATGAGCAGTTCTTC	CASSLPGQGAYEQFF
.	TRBV18	TRBJ1-1	.	TGTGCCAGCTCACCGAGAGAAGGGGGTGTAACTGAAGCTTTCTTT	CASSPREGGVTEAFF
TRBD2	TRBV4-1	TRBJ2-3	.	TGCGCCAGCAGCCTCCTGGGACTAGCGGCAGATACGCAGTATTTT	CASSLLGLAADTQYF
.	TRBV11-2	TRBJ1-1	.	TGTGCCAGCAGCTTCCCCGGGACACTGAACACTGAAGCTTTCTTT	CASSFPGTLNTEAFF
.	TRBV9	TRBJ1-2	.	TGTGCCAGCAGCGTAGACGAGGGCGGCTATGGCTACACCTTC	CASSVDEGGYGYTF
.	TRBV7-9	TRBJ2-7	.	TGTGCCAGCAGCCTCGGAGACGAGCAGTACTTC	CASSLGDEQYF
.	TRBV19	TRBJ2-4	.	TGTGCCAGTAGTATAGATGCTATGACAGGCGGCATAGCCAAAAACATTCAGTACTTC	CASSIDAMTGGIAKNIQYF
.	TRBV28	TRBJ1-1	.	TGTGCCAGTGTAACAGGGATAACTGAAGCTTTCTTT	CASVTGITEAFF
TRBD1	TRBV19	TRBJ2-7	.	TGTGCCAGTAGTCCGCAGGGGACAGGGGCCTACGAGCAGTACTTC	CASSPQGTGAYEQYF
.	TRBV6-6	TRBJ1-4	.	TGTGCCAGCAGTTACCAACAGCTTGAAAAACTGTTTTTT	CASSYQQLEKLFF
.	TRBV11-1	TRBJ2-3	.	TGTGCCAGCAGCCCGGCCACCTTAGCGTCGGGTACGCAGTATTTT	CASSPATLASGTQYF
TRBD2	TRBV7-9	TRBJ2-2	.	TGTGCCCGCCGGACTCTAGCGGGGGGGCCGTCGGACACCGGGGAGCTGTTTTTT	CARRTLAGGPSDTGELFF
TRBD1	TRBV28	TRBJ1-1	.	TGTGCCAGCAGTACCTTTCGGGACAGGAGAGAGGGGGCTTTCTTT	CASSTFRDRREGAFF